These T cell receptor beta chains were read from a single sample in a study of blood T cell repertoires in COVID-19. TCRdb's copy holds only in-frame clones and misses some; the assay was immunoSEQ multiplex PCR. The sample lists some 270,000 clones; 65% to 85% were seen once. Sequencing input: peripheral blood. These receptors originate from a woman between 40 and 55 years old who had recovered from COVID-19. Both conserved end residues are part of each CDR3. D genes are given only for firm matches. Clone size appears in some rows only: once, few, many, or a class for an expanded clone.

>.|TRBJ1-3|TRBV11-3|.
TGTGCCAGCAGTAAAGACCGACTCTCTGGAAACACCATATATTTT
CASSKDRLSGNTIYF
>TRBD1|TRBJ2-7|TRBV27|.
TGTGCCAGCAGTTTAACGGGACAGGGGAGTTACGAGCAGTACTTC
CASSLTGQGSYEQYF
>.|TRBJ1-2|TRBV19|.
TGTGCCAGTAAGACAGGTGCGGGCTATGGCTACACCTTC
CASKTGAGYGYTF
>.|TRBJ1-2|TRBV5-8|.
TGTGCCAGCAGAGTCAGGCCCTTCGGCGGCTACACCTTC
CASRVRPFGGYTF
>.|TRBJ1-5|TRBV5-4|.
TGTGCCAGCAGCGAGGCCCCAGGGGGCAATCAGCCCCAGCATTTT
CASSEAPGGNQPQHF
>.|TRBJ2-1|TRBV7-6|.
TGTGCCAGCAGCTTAACGGGGGGCATCTACAATGAGCAGTTCTTC
CASSLTGGIYNEQFF
>.|TRBJ1-1|TRBV27|.
TGTGCCACGAGACAACAGACGAACACTGAAGCTTTCTTT
CATRQQTNTEAFF
>TRBD1|TRBJ2-3|TRBV2|.
TGTGCCAGCACCGACCCCGGGACAGATTACCCTACGCAGTATTTT
CASTDPGTDYPTQYF
>TRBD2|TRBJ2-7|TRBV6-5|.
TGTGCCAGCAGTAGGACTAGCGGGGGGTACGAGCAGTACTTC
CASSRTSGGYEQYF
>.|TRBJ2-6|TRBV15|.
TGTGCCACCAGCAGAATAGGGGGTTCTGGGGCCAACGTCCTGACTTTC
CATSRIGGSGANVLTF
>TRBD1|TRBJ2-3|TRBV18|.
TGTGCCAGCTCCCAGACAGGGTCCCGCACAGATACGCAGTATTTT
CASSQTGSRTDTQYF
>TRBD1|TRBJ2-7|TRBV4-2|.
TGTGCCAGCAGCCAAGATTCGGACAGGGGTGAAGAGCAGTACTTC
CASSQDSDRGEEQYF
>.|TRBJ1-2|TRBV2|.
TGTGCCAGCAGTGAAGCGCGTCTAGCTAACTATGGCTACACCTTC
CASSEARLANYGYTF
>.|TRBJ1-3|TRBV11-2|.
TGTGCCAGCAGCTTAGAGGGCAGATCCTACTCTGGAAACACCATATATTTT
CASSLEGRSYSGNTIYF
>.|TRBJ1-2|TRBV3-1/TRBV3-2|.
TGTGCCAGCAGCCAAGAAGGGCGCGGGGGATATGGCTACACCTTC
CASSQEGRGGYGYTF
>.|TRBJ2-2|TRBV2|.
TGTGCCAGCAGTGTAACTCGCCCCACCGGGGAGCTGTTTTTT
CASSVTRPTGELFF
>.|TRBJ2-7|TRBV5-1|.
TGCGCCAGCAGCTTGGTCAGTTTCTCCTACGAGCAGTACTTC
CASSLVSFSYEQYF
>TRBD1|TRBJ2-3|TRBV5-1|.
TGCGCCAGCAGCTTACAGGGGGCAGGAGGCACAGATACGCAGTATTTT
CASSLQGAGGTDTQYF
>.|TRBJ1-6|TRBV2|.
TGTGCCAGCAGTGAGAGGGGCAGGGGCCATAATTCACCCCTCCACTTT
CASSERGRGHNSPLHF
>TRBD1|TRBJ1-1|TRBV5-1|.
TGCGCCAGCAGCTTGAGAGGGGGCGAAGAAGCTTTCTTT
CASSLRGGEEAFF
>TRBD2|TRBJ2-3|TRBV20-1|few
TGCAGTGCTAGTAGCCTAGCGGGGGTGGAGGATACGCAGTATTTT
CSASSLAGVEDTQYF
>TRBD1|TRBJ1-6|TRBV9|.
TGTGCCAGCAGCGTAAGGACAGGGAATAATTCACCCCTCCACTTT
CASSVRTGNNSPLHF
>.|TRBJ1-6|TRBV7-9|.
TGTGCCAGCAGCTTAGGGTCAGCCTATAATTCACCCCTCCACTTT
CASSLGSAYNSPLHF
>TRBD1|TRBJ2-4|TRBV15|.
TGTGCCACCAGCAGAAGACAGGGGTTAAACATTCAGTACTTC
CATSRRQGLNIQYF
>.|TRBJ2-3|TRBV5-6|once
TGTGCCAGCAGCTTATACTTGAATACGCAGTATTTT
CASSLYLNTQYF
>.|TRBJ1-4|TRBV30|.
TGTGCCTGGACGACCAGGGAGGGTGAAAAACTGTTTTTT
CAWTTREGEKLFF
>.|TRBJ1-1|TRBV24-1|.
TGTGCCACCCGCGGGGGTCACACTGAAGCTTTCTTT
CATRGGHTEAFF
>.|TRBJ1-3|TRBV5-1|.
TGCGCCAGCAGCTTGACGGGGGGAAACACCATATATTTT
CASSLTGGNTIYF
>TRBD1|TRBJ1-5|TRBV10-3|.
TGTGCCATCAGTGAGTCATCCGGGACAGCCTCCAATCAGCCCCAGCATTTT
CAISESSGTASNQPQHF
>.|TRBJ2-2|TRBV30|.
TGTGCCTGGAGTGAAAAGCAGAACACCGGGGAGCTGTTTTTT
CAWSEKQNTGELFF
>TRBD1|TRBJ1-4|TRBV5-5|.
TGTGCCAGCAGTTCCTGGACAGGGGCTAATGAAAAACTGTTTTTT
CASSSWTGANEKLFF
>.|TRBJ1-1|TRBV4-1|.
TGCGCCAGCAGCCGGGGACAGAACACTGAAGCTTTCTTT
CASSRGQNTEAFF
>.|TRBJ2-2|TRBV18|.
TGTGCCAGCTCACCACAGGAGTCGAACACCGGGGAGCTGTTTTTT
CASSPQESNTGELFF
>.|TRBJ1-1|TRBV6-6|.
TGTGCCAGCAGTCCCCGAGGGCAGGGGCCCATTATGAACACTGAAGCTTTCTTT
CASSPRGQGPIMNTEAFF
>.|TRBJ2-1|TRBV28|.
TGTGCCAGCAGGTCGCGGGGTTTCTACAATGAGCAGTTCTTC
CASRSRGFYNEQFF
>.|TRBJ2-3|TRBV2|.
TGTGCCAGCAGTGAAGAACTGGGGGCCGGGGATACGCAGTATTTT
CASSEELGAGDTQYF
>TRBD1|TRBJ1-2|TRBV7-9|.
TGTGCCAGCAGCTCTACAGGGGGCCGTGGGGGTGGCTACACCTTC
CASSSTGGRGGGYTF
>.|TRBJ2-7|TRBV7-6|.
TGTGCCAGCAGCTTATCGGCGGCCTACGAGCAGTACTTC
CASSLSAAYEQYF
>TRBD2|TRBJ2-2|TRBV7-2|.
TGTGCCAGCAGCCATACTAGCGGGGGGGCTGTCGGGGAGCTGTTTTTT
CASSHTSGGAVGELFF